This T cell receptor beta chain was recovered during a study of T cells after yellow fever vaccination (dated by TCRdb to the late 2010s). The study in broad terms: The SMART-Seq v4 Ultra Low Input RNA kit was used to prepare libraries from fractions with low cell numbers. To follow T-cell clones before and after primary and booster YFV17D yellow fever vaccination, bulk TCR alpha and beta repertoires were sequenced over time. Two healthy male donors made up the cohort, one aged 18 to 29 years and the other aged 30 to 40 years. Blood was collected at multiple timepoints before and after primary and secondary immunization, and bulk PBMC replicates and cell subsets were isolated. General findings and caveats noted by the study authors: Most clones expanded after primary vaccination were re-detected after the booster (approximately 96% of CD4 and more than 70% of CD8), suggesting broad memory maintenance. Compared with the primary T-cell response, the secondary T-cell response was weaker but faster, peaking on day 5 rather than day 15. A small fraction of clonotypes showed up in both the CD4 and CD8 compartments, probably as a result of convergent recombination. FACS-sorted repertoires could contain abundant contaminating clonotypes from the bulk population, so computational filtering was required. The study included only a couple of donors, which limits how far the findings can be generalized.

Sequencing took place on an Illumina NovaSeq 6000. TCR cDNA was synthesized by 5'RACE template switching, which introduced a universal primer site and unique molecular identifiers. Priming for cDNA synthesis came from both the TCR alpha and TCR beta constant segments. Library amplification involved two PCR steps, and the second step added sample barcodes and sequencing adapters. Sequencing of libraries was done on Illumina HiSeq 2500 (2x100 bp) or NovaSeq (2x150 bp). The paper's data handling went like this. Reads were demultiplexed and collapsed into UMI consensus sequences with MIGEC, and V(D)J alignment was performed with MiXCR. Vaccine-responding clonotypes were identified with edgeR using replicate PBMC samples, with FDR below 0.01 and a log2 fold change above 5 up to day 15 being required. CD4 or CD8 identity was assigned to each bulk clonotype according to whether the clonotype was present at higher abundance in the sequenced CD4 repertoire or the sequenced CD8 repertoire. Starting from the raw public reads, TCRdb applied fastp trimming at Q25, assembled clones with MiXCR and retained in-frame beta chains. Each entry is one CDR3 protein sequence, shown with its most common DNA and genes. The V and J calls shown here were made by TCRdb, not taken from the authors' results. The sample contains about 350,000 distinct CDR3 sequences, over 4% of them found a single time. The ten top clones hold about 22% of the sample.

A word on this clonotype: Its antigen is still unknown. No base qualities exist here, and no much larger clone lies one base off it.

In the paper's terms, the treatment or condition label means: live attenuated yellow fever vaccine strain. At every blood-draw timepoint, two biological replicates of bulk PBMCs were collected. PBMCs were isolated from peripheral blood using a standard Ficoll-Paque protocol. TriZol was used to extract RNA from bulk PBMCs, from CD4 and CD8 fractions, and from dextramer-positive and dextramer-negative fractions. Trimming costs V 6 bases and J 1 base, and their ends lie 11 bases apart. CDR1 and CDR2 are read off the germline V gene as SGHRS and YFSETQ. The CDR3 runs 15 amino acids, cysteine and phenylalanine included. The sequence is cut down to CDR3 DNA, 45 bases in frame from base 1.

The clonotype comes from a man aged 18 to 35 who received the YFV17D yellow fever vaccine. The chain is made from TRBV5-1 and TRBJ2-6; there is no confident call for the D gene. Source: PBMCs, taken 5 days after the yellow fever booster vaccination. The nucleotide sequence is given as TGCGCCAGCACCCGATTAGAATCTGGGGCCAACGTCCTGACTTTC. This gives the protein CASTRLESGANVLTF.